The clone carrying this TCR beta chain was seen a few times. PCR was performed a second time for roughly 7 to 12 cycles using a sample-barcoded 5' primer and a J-beta primer mix. From the 5' RACE reads, TCRdb called clonotypes with MiXCR, one entry per CDR3 protein. The sample holds some 1.4 million distinct CDR3 sequences, 42% seen once. V lost 1 base and J lost 6; bases outside the gene matches: 6. CDR1 and CDR2 (germline): GTSNPN, SVGIG (reference sequence). The CDR3 covers 13 residues. The record originates from a study of blood T cells in healthy people across ages. The sequence was collected from a woman between 18 and 29 years old in good health. The specimen sequenced was blood. This rearrangement joins TRBV30 to TRBJ2-7; TRBD2 matches 7 bases. CDR3 sequence: CAWSGGSNFEQYF. DNA for the CDR3: TGTGCCTGGAGTGGCGGGAGCAATTTCGAGCAGTACTTC.